This T cell receptor (beta chain) was captured in a study of tumor-infiltrating lymphocytes in primary liver carcinoma. Across the study: Donors had hepatocellular carcinoma or combined HCC and intrahepatic cholangiocarcinoma. Measuring 4.2 to 10 cm across, the tumors were staged as T1-T3 N0M0.

Unsorted bulk tissue, about 17-34 mg of it, served as the source for co-extraction of RNA and DNA. These patients lived with chronic HBV infection and had never been treated. TCR beta cDNA was reverse-transcribed from about 500 ng of total RNA. The reaction used a constant-region primer and ProtoScript II reverse transcriptase. ARM-PCR was slightly modified, and three nested multiplex PCR rounds with it gave rise to the TCR beta libraries. Rounds one and two of PCR, each of about 10 cycles, were primed with TRBV1-TRBV30 forward primers and a C-beta reverse primer. Using its own MiXCR run on the multiplex PCR reads, TCRdb lists one record per CDR3 protein. The data contain some 120,000 distinct CDR3 sequences, 50% to 80% of them singletons. CDR1 MDHEN and CDR2 SYDVKM come from the germline V gene. This CDR3 comprises 18 residues. V lost 4 bases and J lost 2; bases outside the gene matches: 9. This clonotype has a count of ten or more.

This receptor was obtained from a woman aged 55-75 years with primary liver carcinoma and hepatitis B virus infection. Material for sequencing was liver tumor tissue from sampling region 3. Subset described: tumor region T3, left-lateral pole. The V and J genes are TRBV28 and TRBJ2-1; 12 nucleotides line up with TRBD2. CDR3 nucleotide sequence: TGTGCCAGCAGTTCTCATCGTCTAGCGGGAGGGGCCTACAATGAGCAGTTCTTC. As protein: CASSSHRLAGGAYNEQFF.